The 32 T cell receptor beta chains presented below share a single source sample, sequenced in a study of T cells after yellow fever vaccination. TCRdb re-called the 5' RACE reads through MiXCR, storing one row per CDR3 protein. The sample carries under 500,000 distinct CDR3 sequences, 18% recorded once. Sequenced here: PBMCs, sampled before the yellow fever booster vaccination. These receptors were obtained from a man aged 18 to 29 who received the YFV17D yellow fever vaccine.

V usage is TRBV4-2 and J usage is TRBJ1-5; weak D call: TRBD1 (5 bases). The CDR3 has 16 residues. Looked up from germline, CDR1 is LGHNA and CDR2 is YNFKEQ. The V end was cut by 0 bases, the J end by 2 bases, with 11 bases between. CDR3: CASSQESGRGNQPQHF. The CDR3 DNA reads as TGTGCCAGCAGCCAAGAGTCTGGCAGGGGCAATCAGCCCCAGCATTTT.

This clonotype was observed a few times. The rearrangement uses TRBV4-1 and TRBJ2-7; D is unclear. The V end was cut by 8 bases, the J end by 0 bases, with 11 bases between. Germline V gene lookup returns CDR1 MGHRA and CDR2 YSYEKL. The CDR3 loop spans 13 amino acids. Here the CDR3 DNA reads TGCGCCAGCGCGTTAACCGGCTCCTACGAGCAGTACTTC. Protein product: CASALTGSYEQYF.

This clonotype occurred a few times. The chain carries TRBV12-3 or TRBV12-4 and TRBJ2-1, with 10 bases identical to TRBD2. The junction had 7 bases not matched to a gene; V was cut back by 2 bases and J by 9 bases. This CDR3 spans 15 amino acids. In DNA, the CDR3 is TGTGCCAGCAGTTTATCCGCTAGCGGGGGTCCTGAGCAGTTCTTC. This codes for CASSLSASGGPEQFF.

The chain has TRBV7-9 and TRBJ1-5; no firm D call. The CDR3 covers 12 residues. CDR1 is SEHNR and CDR2 is FQNEAQ in the germline V gene (reference sequence). The V and J ends lost 1 base and 9 bases respectively, with 7 bases between them. The CDR3 here is CASSLGGRPQHF. The CDR3, as DNA: TGTGCCAGCAGCTTAGGAGGACGGCCCCAGCATTTT.

This clonotype came up once. CDR3 in DNA: TGTGCCAGCTCAGCGACATCCGGGGCCAACGTCCTGACTTTC. It specifies CASSATSGANVLTF. V is TRBV18 and J is TRBJ2-6; D is ambiguous. In germline, CDR1 is KGHSH, CDR2 LQKENI. Trimming removed 5 bases at V and 4 bases at J, with 9 bases between. The length of the CDR3 is 14 residues. The full variable domain, its missing parts supplied by reference TRBV18 and TRBJ2-6, is NAGVMQNPRHLVRRRGQEARLRCSPMKGHSHVYWYRQLPEEGLKFMVYLQKENIIDESGMPKERFSAEFPKEGPSILRIQQVVRGDSAAYFCASSATSGANVLTFGAGSRLTVL.

V and J are TRBV12-3 or TRBV12-4 and TRBJ1-3; D may be TRBD1 (5 bases). The CDR3 consists of 13 residues. V dropped 7 bases and J dropped 4 bases, with 11 bases sitting between them. The CDR3 sequence is CASTQGFGNTIYF. Here the CDR3 DNA reads TGTGCCAGCACCCAGGGATTCGGAAACACCATATATTTT.

The chain couples TRBV6-6 to TRBJ1-5, with 7 bases aligning to TRBD1. This CDR3 region has 14 residues. Germline values: CDR1 MNHNY, CDR2 SVGAGI (reference sequence). Germline trimming cut 5 bases from V and 7 bases from J; bases unmatched to any gene: 8. The CDR3 is CASSNRQGYQPQHF. In DNA, the CDR3 is TGTGCCAGCAGTAATAGACAGGGTTACCAGCCCCAGCATTTT.

This clonotype has a handful of counts. The J gene is TRBJ1-2, the V gene TRBV27; 9 bases line up with TRBD1. V was clipped by 0 bases and J by 8 bases; unmatched bases: 7. The CDR3 sequence is 15 residues long. The germline gives CDR1 MNHEY, CDR2 SMNVEV (reference sequence). In DNA, the CDR3 is TGTGCCAGCAGTTTATCGTACAGGGGGCCGGAAGGCTACACCTTC. This sequence encodes CASSLSYRGPEGYTF.

This clonotype has just a few counts. The genes are TRBV19 and TRBJ1-4, with D hard to call. Germline-derived CDR1 and CDR2 are LNHDA and SQIVND (reference sequence). This CDR3 is 13 amino acids long. V dropped 8 bases and J dropped 5 bases, with 12 bases sitting between them. Here the CDR3 DNA reads TGTGCCAGTCAGGACGGAACAAATGAAAAACTGTTTTTT. Protein sequence: CASQDGTNEKLFF.

This clonotype has a handful of counts. The J gene is TRBJ1-2, the V gene TRBV10-3; 9 bases agree with TRBD1. J gave up 6 bases and V 3 bases, and 11 bases lay outside the gene matches. Germline CDR1 reads ENHRY; CDR2 reads SYGVKD. The CDR3 covers 16 residues. The CDR3 loop reads CAISDRGQGYGDGYTF. The DNA for the CDR3 is TGTGCCATCAGTGACCGGGGACAGGGATATGGAGATGGCTACACCTTC.

This clonotype was seen a handful of times. V is TRBV29-1 and J is TRBJ2-5, with 7 bases identical to TRBD1. With V trimmed by 5 bases and J by 2 bases, 2 bases remained unmatched. The CDR3 runs 12 residues. Germline V gene data show CDR1 as SQVTM and CDR2 as ANQGSEA. The CDR3 sequence is CSVTQGQETQYF. The DNA for the CDR3 is TGCAGCGTTACACAGGGGCAAGAGACCCAGTACTTC.

Here the CDR3 reads CASSLPDRGGGYTF. CDR3 coding DNA: TGCGCCAGCAGCTTGCCGGACAGGGGAGGTGGCTACACCTTC. This chain uses TRBV5-1 with TRBJ1-2, with 9 bases matching TRBD1. CDR3 length: 14 residues. Germline lookup yields CDR1 SGHRS and CDR2 YFSETQ. Trimming at V came to 1 base and at J to 7 bases, leaving 5 bases not matched to a gene.

This chain uses TRBV12-3 or TRBV12-4 with TRBJ1-6, with D perhaps TRBD1 (6 bases). V shed 5 bases and J shed 9 bases, with 17 bases lying between them. The CDR3 consists of 15 residues. The CDR3 loop is CASSAGGGPSSPLHF. CDR3 in DNA: TGTGCCAGCAGTGCTGGGGGGGGCCCTAGTTCACCCCTCCACTTT.

V gene TRBV4-3 combines with J gene TRBJ2-1; D gene uncertain. With 4 bases removed from V and 2 bases from J, the gap between germline ends came to 15 bases. Germline CDR1 LGHNA, CDR2 YSLEER. This CDR3 is 16 amino acids long. Written as DNA, the CDR3 is TGCGCCAGCAGCCCGACGGTAGTAGGGACCTACAATGAGCAGTTCTTC. It yields the protein CASSPTVVGTYNEQFF.

This chain uses TRBV9 with TRBJ2-1, with D possibly TRBD2 on 6 matching bases. Trimming cost V 4 bases and J 2 bases, with 13 bases left between them. Germline V gene sequence: CDR1 SGDLS, CDR2 YYNGEE. This CDR3 has 15 residues. The CDR3 region has the DNA TGTGCCAGCAGCCAACGGGAGAAAACCTACAATGAGCAGTTCTTC. Protein: CASSQREKTYNEQFF.

This clonotype has only a few counts. The chain joins TRBV7-3 to TRBJ2-5; TRBD2 matches at 8 bases. Per the germline V gene, CDR1 is SGHTA and CDR2 is FQGTGA. J lost 5 bases, V lost 6 bases, and 8 bases had no gene match. This CDR3 has 14 amino acids. CDR3 region: CASSNGGATETQYF. Here the CDR3 DNA reads TGTGCCAGCAGTAACGGGGGGGCCACGGAGACCCAGTACTTC.

This clonotype showed up just a few times. The chain couples TRBV5-6 to TRBJ2-5, with a possible D match to TRBD2 (6 bases). Germline V gene lookup returns CDR1 SGHDT and CDR2 YYEEEE. V gave up 7 bases and J gave up 1 base, with 17 bases separating them. This CDR3 comprises 15 residues. The CDR3 sequence is CASGGSRGSQETQYF. The CDR3, as DNA: TGTGCCAGCGGGGGGTCCCGTGGGAGCCAAGAGACCCAGTACTTC. Looking up the rest from reference TRBV5-6 and TRBJ2-5 gives the full variable domain: DAGVTQSPTHLIKTRGQQVTLRCSPKSGHDTVSWYQQALGQGPQFIFQYYEEEERQRGNFPDRFSGHQFPNYSSELNVNALLLGDSALYLCASGGSRGSQETQYFGPGTRLLVL.

The chain recombines TRBV6-6 with TRBJ1-5; D unclear. Germline CDR1 reads MNHNY; CDR2 reads SVGAGI (reference sequence). V lost 2 bases to trimming and J lost 4 bases, with 12 bases between them. This CDR3 comprises 15 residues. CDR3 coding DNA: TGTGCCAGCAGTTACGAAAGCAGCGGAAATCAGCCCCAGCATTTT. Its translation is CASSYESSGNQPQHF.

This clonotype has only a few counts. This chain uses TRBV12-5 with TRBJ1-5; D ambiguous. Germline-derived CDR1 and CDR2 are LGHNT and FRNRAP. Deletions cut 3 bases from V and 0 bases from J, with 3 bases between. The CDR3 is 13 amino acids. The CDR3: CASGLGSNQPQHF. The CDR3 DNA follows: TGTGCTAGTGGTTTAGGTAGCAATCAGCCCCAGCATTTT.

This chain links TRBV7-2 with TRBJ2-6, with no clear D. The germline V gene encodes CDR1 SGHTA and CDR2 FQGNSA. The CDR3 spans 16 residues. Trimming pared 1 base from V and 3 bases from J, leaving 10 bases between. CDR3 DNA: TGTGCCAGCAGCTTAGTTGCTGGGGTTGGGGCCAACGTCCTGACTTTC. It is translated as CASSLVAGVGANVLTF.

This clonotype was picked up a small number of times. The CDR3 here is CASSQDEGRGNQPQHF. Here the CDR3 DNA reads TGTGCCAGCAGCCAAGACGAGGGTCGGGGCAATCAGCCCCAGCATTTT. The J gene is TRBJ1-5, the V gene TRBV4-2; D not resolved. The CDR3 has 16 amino acids. Germline loops: CDR1 LGHNA, CDR2 YNFKEQ. The ends were cut back, 0 bases at V and 2 bases at J, with 11 bases in the middle.

The gene calls are TRBV4-3 and TRBJ2-3, with TRBD2 matching over 11 bases. Germline assignment: CDR1 LGHNA and CDR2 YSLEER. There are 19 residues in the CDR3. V shed 2 bases and J 2 bases; nucleotides not matched to a gene: 12. The CDR3 reads CASSQSLAGGLEPTDTQYF. CDR3 bases: TGCGCCAGCAGCCAATCGCTAGCGGGGGGTTTAGAACCCACAGATACGCAGTATTTT.

The CDR3 loop is CASSPPETPRTQYF. CDR3 in DNA: TGTGCCAGCTCACCACCGGAGACACCCCGAACCCAGTACTTC. V usage is TRBV18 and J usage is TRBJ2-5; D remains unclear. V was cut by 0 bases and J by 8 bases, with 13 bases left in between. From germline, CDR1 is KGHSH and CDR2 LQKENI. The CDR3 runs 14 residues.

This rearrangement joins TRBV4-3 to TRBJ2-3, with 10 bases that match TRBD2. Trimming took 1 base from V and 6 from J; bases not matched to a gene: 7. Germline values: CDR1 LGHNA, CDR2 YSLEER. The CDR3 totals 16 residues. The CDR3: CASSQGVAGGSDTQYF. The CDR3 DNA is TGCGCCAGCAGCCAAGGGGTAGCGGGGGGTTCTGATACGCAGTATTTT.

In its sample, this clonotype was seen many times. The chain has TRBV10-3 and TRBJ2-7, with D tentatively TRBD2 (6 bases). There are 15 residues in the CDR3. V was cut by 0 bases and J by 7 bases, with 16 bases left in between. Germline lookup yields CDR1 ENHRY and CDR2 SYGVKD. The chain's CDR3 is CAISESSDLRGEQYV. The DNA for the CDR3 is TGTGCCATCAGTGAGTCTTCCGACCTCCGGGGGGAGCAGTACGTC.

This clonotype was seen many times. This chain uses TRBV6-4 with TRBJ2-3, with TRBD2 as a possible D gene (7 bases). Germline values: CDR1 MRHNA, CDR2 SNTAGT. V gave up 2 bases and J gave up 0 bases, with 9 bases separating them. The CDR3 contains 15 residues. The CDR3: CASSDGGASTDTQYF. The CDR3 coding sequence is TGTGCCAGCAGTGACGGGGGGGCTAGCACAGATACGCAGTATTTT.

Here the CDR3 DNA reads TGTGCCAGCAGCACCTCGGACAGGGGTCCCCTCAATGAGCAGTTCTTC. Amino acids: CASSTSDRGPLNEQFF. The chain uses TRBV7-2 and TRBJ2-1; 9 bases map to TRBD1. Germline CDR1 and CDR2: SGHTA and FQGNSA. J was trimmed by 6 bases and V by 5 bases; bases with no gene match: 11. The CDR3 totals 16 residues.

V is TRBV7-9 and J is TRBJ2-3, with 11 bases that match TRBD2. V trimming: 5 bases; J trimming: 4 bases; junction bases outside the gene matches: 5. The CDR3 covers 15 residues. Germline loops: CDR1 SEHNR, CDR2 FQNEAQ (reference sequence). Written as DNA, the CDR3 is TGTGCCAGCAGCACCCTAGCGGGGGGTCCAGATACGCAGTATTTT. Translating it yields CASSTLAGGPDTQYF.

The chain joins TRBV4-3 to TRBJ2-1, with TRBD2 as a possible D gene (5 bases). The CDR3 is 15 residues long. Per the germline V gene, CDR1 is LGHNA and CDR2 is YSLEER. Trimming removed 8 bases from V and 8 bases from J, with 22 bases in between. The CDR3 here is CASQGTRKRKDEQFF. The CDR3 DNA sequence: TGCGCCAGCCAAGGAACTAGAAAGCGTAAGGATGAGCAGTTCTTC.

This clonotype was observed a few times. This rearrangement joins TRBV20-1 to TRBJ2-3; TRBD2 matches 10 bases. After removal of 6 bases from V and 0 bases from J, the junction contained 6 bases not matched to a gene. The CDR3 contains 15 residues. Looked up from germline, CDR1 is DFQATT and CDR2 is SNEGSKA (reference sequence). CDR3 DNA: TGCAGTGCACACATAGCGGGGGGCAGCACAGATACGCAGTATTTT. As protein: CSAHIAGGSTDTQYF.

The V and J genes are TRBV20-1 and TRBJ1-3; TRBD1 matches at 7 bases. The germline V gene encodes CDR1 DFQATT and CDR2 SNEGSKA (reference sequence). The CDR3 totals 14 residues. V lost 4 bases, J lost 4 bases, and 7 bases stayed unmatched. The DNA for the CDR3 is TGCAGTGCTACCCGACAGGGTGGGGGAAACACCATATATTTT. Encoded protein: CSATRQGGGNTIYF.

This clonotype has only a few counts. The rearrangement joins TRBV27 to TRBJ1-1; TRBD1 matches 8 bases. This CDR3 contains 13 residues. V gave up 5 bases and J gave up 11 bases; unmatched junction bases: 10. In germline, CDR1 is MNHEY, CDR2 SMNVEV (reference sequence). The CDR3 DNA is TGTGCCAGCAGTATGAGACAGGGGACGAGGGCTTTCTTT. This gives the protein CASSMRQGTRAFF.